A selection of T cell receptor beta chains follows, all from one sample in a study of blood T cell repertoires in COVID-19. Only in-frame clones appear in the TCRdb table, and some are missing; sequencing was by immunoSEQ multiplex PCR. The repertoire has under 200,000 clones, approximately 83% of them found once; the top ten carry approximately 12%. The sequencing input was PBMCs or T cells enriched from blood (not recorded which). The receptors come from a woman aged 55-70 years who had recovered from COVID-19. Each CDR3 is given with its conserved first and last residue. The D gene is left open where the match is weak. Expanded clones get a size class; other rows say once, few or many, or leave the size out.

clone size	V gene	D gene	J gene	CDR3 DNA	CDR3 protein
NA	TRBV2	NA	TRBJ1-6	TGTGCCAGCACCCCGATAGACAGAAATTCACCCCTCCACTTT	CASTPIDRNSPLHF
once	TRBV18	TRBD1	TRBJ2-6	TGTGCCAGCTCACCACCGGCAGGGGGTACCGTCTCTGGGGCCAACGTCCTGACTTTC	CASSPPAGGTVSGANVLTF
NA	TRBV7-9	NA	TRBJ1-1	TGTGCCAGCAGCTCCGACGGGACTCCTACCGCCGTAGCTTTCTTT	CASSSDGTPTAVAFF
NA	TRBV28	NA	TRBJ1-5	TGTGCCAGTTCAGGGTTCGCCTCTTATTCCCAGCCCCAGCATTTT	CASSGFASYSQPQHF
once	TRBV5-6	NA	TRBJ2-7	TGTGCCAGCAGCTTGGTCGACTTGGACGAGCAGTACTTC	CASSLVDLDEQYF
NA	TRBV27	TRBD1	TRBJ1-5	TGTGCCAGCACATCAGGACAGGGAAATCAGCCCCAGCATTTT	CASTSGQGNQPQHF
NA	TRBV2	NA	TRBJ1-5	TGTGCCAGCAGTGAAGGCACAGTGGGCAATCAGCCCCAGCATTTT	CASSEGTVGNQPQHF
NA	TRBV21-1	NA	TRBJ1-2	TGTGCCAGCGCGGGGGGAGGGGGTTCCCCCCGAGGCTACACCTTC	CASAGGGGSPRGYTF
NA	TRBV28	TRBD2	TRBJ2-7	TGTGCCAGCAGTCCCCAGACTAGCGGGAGAAGTGAGCAGTACTTC	CASSPQTSGRSEQYF
NA	TRBV5-1	TRBD1	TRBJ1-2	TGCGCCAGCAGCTTGGGTTGGTGGTCGCAGGGGGCTGAGTATGGCTACACCTTC	CASSLGWWSQGAEYGYTF
NA	TRBV5-1	TRBD2	TRBJ2-2	TGCGCCAGCAGCCCCTCTGAGGGCCTAGCGGTTAACACCGGGGAGCTGTTTTTT	CASSPSEGLAVNTGELFF
NA	TRBV30	NA	TRBJ1-5	TGTGCCTGGAGTGGACAGTCCCTCCGGCCCCAGCATTTT	CAWSGQSLRPQHF
NA	TRBV30	TRBD1	TRBJ1-4	TGTGCCAGTGAGACAGGGACGGGGGAAAAACTGTTTTTT	CASETGTGEKLFF
NA	TRBV19	NA	TRBJ1-5	TGTGCCAGTAGTATCAGGCAGTACGATAGCAATCAGCCCCAGCATTTT	CASSIRQYDSNQPQHF
NA	TRBV29-1	NA	TRBJ1-2	TGCAGCGTTACAGGGCCTAACTATGGCTACACCTTC	CSVTGPNYGYTF
NA	TRBV30	NA	TRBJ1-2	TGTGCCTGGAGTGTAATCATTCACTATGGCTACACCTTC	CAWSVIIHYGYTF
once	TRBV19	NA	TRBJ2-7	TGTGCCAGTAGTATTTCCCCAGTCTTCTCCTACGAGCAGTACTTC	CASSISPVFSYEQYF
few	TRBV28	NA	TRBJ1-1	TGTGCCAGCAGTTTTCAAGGGGGTCCGGCTTTCTTT	CASSFQGGPAFF
NA	TRBV10-2	TRBD1	TRBJ1-2	TGCGCCAGCAGACAGGGGGCAACGGGGGACTATGGCTACACCTTC	CASRQGATGDYGYTF
NA	TRBV4-1	TRBD2	TRBJ2-1	TGCGCCAGCAGCCAAGGCCCGAGGACTAGCGGGAGAGGTCCCTACAATGAGCAGTTCTTC	CASSQGPRTSGRGPYNEQFF
NA	TRBV5-5	TRBD2	TRBJ2-3	TGTGCCAGCAGCTTGGGTAGCGGGGGCCGCTCTAGCACAGATACGCAGTATTTT	CASSLGSGGRSSTDTQYF
NA	TRBV30	NA	TRBJ1-5	TGTGCCTGGAGTCCCTCCTCGATAGGCTGGCGGGATCAGCCCCAGCATTTT	CAWSPSSIGWRDQPQHF
NA	TRBV29-1	TRBD2	TRBJ2-1	TGCAGCGTTGAAGATAGCGGGAGTAATGAGCAGTTCTTC	CSVEDSGSNEQFF
NA	TRBV11-2	NA	TRBJ1-1	TGTGCCAGCAGCTTAGCGGGGGGAACCGAAGCTTTCTTT	CASSLAGGTEAFF
NA	TRBV7-9	TRBD2	TRBJ2-7	TGTGCCAGCAGCCGTCCTGAGCGGGGTGGGTACGAGCAGTACTTC	CASSRPERGGYEQYF
NA	TRBV6-5	NA	TRBJ1-6	TGTGCCAGCAGTTACATCCAGGATAATTCACCCCTCCACTTT	CASSYIQDNSPLHF
NA	TRBV18	NA	TRBJ2-5	TGTGCCAGCTCACTACGGGGGAACGTACAAGAGACCCAGTACTTC	CASSLRGNVQETQYF
NA	TRBV27	NA	TRBJ1-6	TGTGCCAGCAGTTTGGTGAGGGCTAATTCACCCCTCCACTTT	CASSLVRANSPLHF
NA	TRBV7-6	NA	TRBJ2-2	TGTGCCAGCAGCGTCCTACTAGCCGGGGCCGGGGAGCTGTTTTTT	CASSVLLAGAGELFF
NA	TRBV20-1	TRBD1	TRBJ2-3	TGCAGTGCTAGTGGCGCCAGGGGGTACGATGATACGCAGTATTTT	CSASGARGYDDTQYF
NA	TRBV18	NA	TRBJ1-2	TGTGCCAGCTCACCAGCTTTTGGGGGCGAGATGCCTGGCTACACCTTC	CASSPAFGGEMPGYTF
many	TRBV27	NA	TRBJ2-1	TGTGCCAGCAGCCCAATAGCGGTGTGGAGGAATGAGCAGTTCTTC	CASSPIAVWRNEQFF
NA	TRBV30	TRBD1	TRBJ1-1	TGTGCCTGGAGAAGGACAGGGCAAGCTTTCTTT	CAWRRTGQAFF
many	TRBV3-1/TRBV3-2	TRBD2	TRBJ2-7	TGTGCCAGCAGCCAAGAATCTCGGACAAGTGGGGGGGTCTACGAGCAGTACTTC	CASSQESRTSGGVYEQYF
NA	TRBV5-1	TRBD2	TRBJ2-7	TGCGCCAGCAGCATACCGGGACTAGCGTCAGCCGAGCAGTACTTC	CASSIPGLASAEQYF
NA	TRBV4-2	NA	TRBJ2-4	TGTGCCAGCAGCCCCGGTTTAGGGGGAGCCAAAAACATTCAGTACTTC	CASSPGLGGAKNIQYF
once	TRBV5-1	TRBD1	TRBJ1-1	TGCGCCAGCAGCTTGGGGACAGGGGGCGGTGAAGCTTTCTTT	CASSLGTGGGEAFF
NA	TRBV23-1	NA	TRBJ1-2	TGCGCCAGCATCACTCAGAGACAGAACTATGGCTACACCTTC	CASITQRQNYGYTF
once	TRBV29-1	TRBD2	TRBJ2-5	TGCAGCGTTGAAGTAACGGGACTAGCGGGAGAAGAGACCCAGTACTTC	CSVEVTGLAGEETQYF
once	TRBV4-2	TRBD2	TRBJ2-1	TGTGCCAGCAGGCGCGGACTAGCGGACTACAATGAGCAGTTCTTC	CASRRGLADYNEQFF
NA	TRBV9	NA	TRBJ2-2	TGTGCCAGCAGCGTGGGAGGCTTCACCGGGGAGCTGTTTTTT	CASSVGGFTGELFF
NA	TRBV20-1	NA	TRBJ1-2	TGCAGTGCTAGTGATCAGTTCAGCTATGGCTACACCTTC	CSASDQFSYGYTF
NA	TRBV29-1	TRBD2	TRBJ2-3	TGCAGCGGGATGGGACTAGCGGGTTGGGGCACAGATACGCAGTATTTT	CSGMGLAGWGTDTQYF
NA	TRBV7-9	NA	TRBJ1-3	TGTGCCAGCAGGGACTATTCGGGAGGAAACACCATATATTTT	CASRDYSGGNTIYF
NA	TRBV7-3	TRBD2	TRBJ2-2	TGTGCCAGCAGCTTCGGGACTAGCGGGAGGTCTGGGGAGCTGTTTTTT	CASSFGTSGRSGELFF
NA	TRBV30	NA	TRBJ1-5	TGTGCCTGGAGTGGGGCAAGCAATCAGCCCCAGCATTTT	CAWSGASNQPQHF
NA	TRBV5-1	NA	TRBJ1-1	TGCGCCAGCAGCCCTGACAGAGTCGGTGGGGTGGCTTTCTTT	CASSPDRVGGVAFF
NA	TRBV5-1	NA	TRBJ1-6	TGCGCCAGCAGCCTGGACAGAACACCCCTCCACTTT	CASSLDRTPLHF
NA	TRBV29-1	TRBD1	TRBJ1-1	TGCAGCGTTCGCGGACAGGGAAACACTGAAGCTTTCTTT	CSVRGQGNTEAFF
NA	TRBV5-6	NA	TRBJ1-5	TGTGCCAGCAGCCCCCGAGGGGGAAGGGCCCAGCCCCAGCATTTT	CASSPRGGRAQPQHF
NA	TRBV3-1/TRBV3-2	TRBD1	TRBJ1-6	TGTGCCAGCAGGCTCACAGGGGTCGGGAATTCACCCCTCCACTTT	CASRLTGVGNSPLHF
few	TRBV5-1	NA	TRBJ1-1	TGCGCCAGCAGACGAGACAGAAACTATGAAGCTTTCTTT	CASRRDRNYEAFF